Listed below are T cell receptor beta chains from one sample, sequenced in a study of cytomegalovirus exposure and HLA in healthy donors. The repertoire was sequenced with immunoSEQ multiplex PCR; TCRdb's copy has only in-frame clones and lacks some. The sample has approximately 200,000 clones; about 81% are singletons. What was sequenced was PBMCs. These receptors originate from a woman under 40 in good health and CMV-seronegative. Both conserved end residues are part of each CDR3. The D gene is left open where the match is weak. Size is omitted from some rows. Given values are once, few, many or a class for expanded clones.

j_call v_call clone_size d_call cdr3_nt cdr3_aa
TRBJ1-5 TRBV21-1 NA NA TGTGCCAGCAGCAAACAGGGTGAGGGCAATCAGCCCCAGCATTTT CASSKQGEGNQPQHF
TRBJ1-4 TRBV6-5 NA NA TGTGCCAGCAGTTACGCCGGGGAAGGACGCGAAAAACTGTTTTTT CASSYAGEGREKLFF
TRBJ2-4 TRBV30 NA NA TGTGCCTGGAGTGATGAAGAACCGGGACACCGGTACTTC CAWSDEEPGHRYF
TRBJ2-1 TRBV27 NA NA TGTGCCAGCAGTTTACTATCCCCCTTAGGGGCCTACAATGAGCAGTTCTTC CASSLLSPLGAYNEQFF
TRBJ2-7 TRBV5-1 few TRBD2 TGCGCCAGCAAGCCGACTAGCGGGCCCTACGAGCAGTACTTC CASKPTSGPYEQYF
TRBJ2-2 TRBV30 NA NA TGTGCCTGGGACAGACGCAGGAACACCGGGGAGCTGTTTTTT CAWDRRRNTGELFF
TRBJ2-1 TRBV5-4 NA NA TGTGCCAGCAGCTTGCGAGTGTACAGGGATAAACAGTTCTTC CASSLRVYRDKQFF
TRBJ1-1 TRBV6-5 NA NA TGTGCCAGCAGCCCCGCGGGGGACACTGAAGCTTTCTTT CASSPAGDTEAFF
TRBJ1-1 TRBV6-6 NA TRBD1 TGTGCCAGCAGTTACCTCCAGGGGGTTGGTTACACTGAAGCTTTCTTT CASSYLQGVGYTEAFF
TRBJ1-6 TRBV6-5 NA TRBD1 TGTGCCAGCAGCCCTCGGGACAGGAATAATTCACCCCTCCACTTT CASSPRDRNNSPLHF
TRBJ2-5 TRBV5-1 NA TRBD1 TGCGCCAGCAGCCCGGGACAGGTGACGCAAGAGACCCAGTACTTC CASSPGQVTQETQYF
TRBJ2-5 TRBV4-2 NA TRBD2 TGTGCCAGCAGCCCGACGGGGGGGAGGAACCAAGAGACCCAGTACTTC CASSPTGGRNQETQYF
TRBJ2-5 TRBV7-2 NA TRBD2 TGTGCCAGCAGCCCCCGGACTAGCGGGGGTAAAGAGACCCAGTACTTC CASSPRTSGGKETQYF
TRBJ2-7 TRBV7-9 NA TRBD1 TGTGCCAGCAGCTTCGATCTGGGACAGGCCTACGAGCAGTACTTC CASSFDLGQAYEQYF
TRBJ2-3 TRBV10-2 NA NA TGCGCCAGCAGCGACATGAATACGCAGTATTTT CASSDMNTQYF
TRBJ1-1 TRBV7-6 once NA TGTGCCAGCAGCCTCGATCACGAGGGGAACACTGAAGCTTTCTTT CASSLDHEGNTEAFF
TRBJ2-1 TRBV7-9 few TRBD2 TGTGCCAGCAGCTCCTGGGAGGGCGGGAGAGGTGAGCAGTTCTTC CASSSWEGGRGEQFF
TRBJ1-5 TRBV19 few TRBD1 TGTGCCAGTAGTACACAGGGGGGTGGTCAGCCCCAGCATTTT CASSTQGGGQPQHF
TRBJ1-5 TRBV2 NA NA TGTGCCAGCAGTGAAGGCGGCAGGGGCAATCAGCCCCAGCATTTT CASSEGGRGNQPQHF
TRBJ2-7 TRBV7-9 NA TRBD2 TGTGCCAGCAGCTTAGAAGCGGGAGGGGCCTACGAGCAGTACTTC CASSLEAGGAYEQYF
TRBJ2-7 TRBV28 NA NA TGTGCCAGCAGCTTGGGGGGACTCAAGGGGTTTCGACTTTCCTACGAGCAGTACTTC CASSLGGLKGFRLSYEQYF
TRBJ1-5 TRBV15 NA NA TGTGCCACCAGCAGGATGACAGGAATCAATCAGCCCCAGCATTTT CATSRMTGINQPQHF
TRBJ2-5 TRBV13 NA TRBD2 TGTGCCAGCAGCTCGGGACTAGCGGGGCAAGAGACCCAGTACTTC CASSSGLAGQETQYF
TRBJ2-7 TRBV7-9 once NA TGTGCCAGCAGCCACTCCGGGACATTCTCCTACGAGCAGTACTTC CASSHSGTFSYEQYF
TRBJ1-2 TRBV4-1 NA NA TGCGCCAGCAGCCGACCAGGGGAGCCCTATGGCTACACCTTC CASSRPGEPYGYTF
TRBJ1-1 TRBV5-1 NA TRBD1 TGCGCCAGCAGCATCGGGACAGGGGTTACGAACACTGAAGCTTTCTTT CASSIGTGVTNTEAFF
TRBJ1-5 TRBV4-1 NA TRBD1 TGCGCCAGCAGCCGGGGCCCCGGACAGGTGGGCAATCAGCCCCAGCATTTT CASSRGPGQVGNQPQHF
TRBJ1-5 TRBV18 NA NA TGTGCCAGCTCACCAAAGCCCAGCAATCAGCCCCAGCATTTT CASSPKPSNQPQHF
TRBJ2-5 TRBV9 NA TRBD2 TGTGCCAGCAGCCCTCAGGGGCGGGGGGTCCAAGAGACCCAGTACTTC CASSPQGRGVQETQYF
TRBJ2-7 TRBV10-3 NA NA TGTGCCATCAGTGAGTCGTTCGAGAGGGAGGTCGTCTTC CAISESFEREVVF
TRBJ1-5 TRBV10-3 once TRBD1 TGTGCCATCAGTGGGGGACAGGGGATGGTCGGCAATCAGCCCCAGCATTTT CAISGGQGMVGNQPQHF
TRBJ1-4 TRBV9 NA TRBD1 TGTGCCAGCAGCGCAGGGGGACAGAATAATGAAAAACTGTTTTTT CASSAGGQNNEKLFF
TRBJ2-7 TRBV7-2 few NA TGTGCCAGCAGCTTCAACGAGCAGTACTTC CASSFNEQYF
TRBJ2-7 TRBV6-6 NA TRBD1 TGTGCCAGCAGGGGAGGGACAGGGGGGGACGAGCAGTACTTC CASRGGTGGDEQYF